This TCR beta chain was observed in a study of cytomegalovirus exposure and HLA in healthy donors. The germline gives CDR1 MNHNY, CDR2 SVGAGI (reference sequence). The V end lost 6 bases, the J end lost 3 bases, and 17 bases lay between the germline ends. The CDR3 contains 15 residues. Clones were read by immunoSEQ multiplex PCR, and TCRdb kept only the in-frame ones, dropping some. This table holds 110,000 or so clones, approximately 86% found once. The source material was PBMCs. This TCR was sampled from a man between 18 and 35 years old in good health and CMV-seropositive. This chain uses TRBV6-6 with TRBJ1-2; D uncertain. The CDR3 bases are TGTGCCAGCAGGTTCGGCGACTCTATCGACTATGGCTACACCTTC. Protein product: CASRFGDSIDYGYTF.